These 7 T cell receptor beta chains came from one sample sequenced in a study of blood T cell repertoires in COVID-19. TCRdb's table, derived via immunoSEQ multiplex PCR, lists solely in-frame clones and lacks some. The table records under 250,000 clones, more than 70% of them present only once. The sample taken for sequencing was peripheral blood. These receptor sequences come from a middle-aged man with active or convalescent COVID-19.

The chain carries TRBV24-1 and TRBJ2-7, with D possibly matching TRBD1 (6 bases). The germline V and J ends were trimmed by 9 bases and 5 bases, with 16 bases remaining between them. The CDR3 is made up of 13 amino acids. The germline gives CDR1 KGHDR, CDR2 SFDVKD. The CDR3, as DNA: TGTGCCACCGGTCCCGGACAGTCCGACGAGCAGTACTTC. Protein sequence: CATGPGQSDEQYF.

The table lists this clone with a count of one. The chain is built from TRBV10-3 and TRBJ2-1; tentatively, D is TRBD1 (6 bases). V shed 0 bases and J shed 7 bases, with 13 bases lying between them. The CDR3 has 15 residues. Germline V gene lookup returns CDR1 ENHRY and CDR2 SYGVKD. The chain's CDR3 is CAISESLTGNNEQFF. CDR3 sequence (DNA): TGTGCCATCAGTGAGTCACTCACAGGGAATAATGAGCAGTTCTTC.

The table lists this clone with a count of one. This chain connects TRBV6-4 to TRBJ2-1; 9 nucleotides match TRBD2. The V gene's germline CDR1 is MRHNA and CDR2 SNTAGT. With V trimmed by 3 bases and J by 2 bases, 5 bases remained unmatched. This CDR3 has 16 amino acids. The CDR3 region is CASSDVAGVTYNEQFF. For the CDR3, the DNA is TGTGCCAGCAGTGATGTAGCGGGGGTTACCTACAATGAGCAGTTCTTC.

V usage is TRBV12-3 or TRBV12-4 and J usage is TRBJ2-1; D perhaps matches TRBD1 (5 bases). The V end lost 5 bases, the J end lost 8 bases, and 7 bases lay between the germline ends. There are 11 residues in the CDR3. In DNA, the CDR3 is TGTGCCAGCAGTGCAGGGCATGAGCAGTTCTTC. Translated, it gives CASSAGHEQFF.

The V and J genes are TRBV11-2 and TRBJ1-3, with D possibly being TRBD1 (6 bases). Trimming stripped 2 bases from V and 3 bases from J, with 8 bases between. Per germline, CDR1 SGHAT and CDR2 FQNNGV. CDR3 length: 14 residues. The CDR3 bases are TGTGCCAGCAGCTTATCAGGGGTTGGAAACACCATATATTTT. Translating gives CASSLSGVGNTIYF.

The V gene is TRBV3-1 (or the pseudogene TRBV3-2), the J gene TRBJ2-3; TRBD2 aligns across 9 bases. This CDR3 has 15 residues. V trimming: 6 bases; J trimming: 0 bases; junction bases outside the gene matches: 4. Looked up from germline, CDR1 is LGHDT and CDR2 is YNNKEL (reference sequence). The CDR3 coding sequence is TGTGCCAGCAGTCCTAGCGGGACTAGCACAGATACGCAGTATTTT. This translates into CASSPSGTSTDTQYF.

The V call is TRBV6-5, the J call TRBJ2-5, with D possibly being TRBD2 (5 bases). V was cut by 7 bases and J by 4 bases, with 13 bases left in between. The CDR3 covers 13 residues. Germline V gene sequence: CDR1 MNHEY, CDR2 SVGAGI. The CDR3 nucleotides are TGTGCCAGCACGAGAGCGCGGGCAGAGACCCAGTACTTC. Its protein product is CASTRARAETQYF.